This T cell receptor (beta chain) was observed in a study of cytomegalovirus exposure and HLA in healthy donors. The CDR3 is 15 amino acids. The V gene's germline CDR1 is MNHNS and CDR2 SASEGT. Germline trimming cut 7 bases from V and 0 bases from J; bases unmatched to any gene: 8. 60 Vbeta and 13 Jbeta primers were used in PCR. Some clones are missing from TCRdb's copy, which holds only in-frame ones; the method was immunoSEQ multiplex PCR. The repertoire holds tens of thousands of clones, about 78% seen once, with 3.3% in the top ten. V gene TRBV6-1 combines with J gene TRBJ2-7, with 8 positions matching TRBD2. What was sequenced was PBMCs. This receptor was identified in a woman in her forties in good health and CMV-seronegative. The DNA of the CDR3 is TGTGCCAGCACGGGGGGGGCAGTGAACTCCTACGAGCAGTACTTC. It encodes CASTGGAVNSYEQYF.